This TCR beta chain stems from a study of CD8 T cells in Susac syndrome. Reverse transcription of about 0.45 to 1 ug RNA was performed with random hexamers. MiXCR was run by TCRdb on the immunoSEQ multiplex PCR reads, yielding one entry per CDR3 protein. The sample yields 150,000 or so distinct CDR3 sequences, just under 95% seen once. General study points: It was acknowledged in the study that the number of individuals who were included in its TCR sequencing and HLA analysis was relatively small.

Sequencing of TCR beta was carried out in blood CD8+ and CD4+ T cells. Bulk CD8+ and CD4+ cells came from magnetic negative isolation; CD8+ TEMRA by FACS. Trimming cost V 4 bases and J 5 bases; bases outside gene matches: 7. CDR1 and CDR2 (germline): SGHKS, YYEKEE (reference sequence). The CDR3 runs 14 residues. Remarks on this clonotype: What it recognizes is unknown.

This clonotype originated in a human donor with multiple sclerosis. The chain joins TRBV5-5 to TRBJ2-7; 9 nucleotides line up with TRBD1. The sample comprised CD8+ T cells from PBMCs. CDR3 coding DNA: TGTGCCAGCAGCGGAGGACAGGGGTTCAACGAGCAGTACTTC. Its translation: CASSGGQGFNEQYF.